The present TCR beta chain was sequenced within a study of T cell changes during pregnancy in multiple sclerosis. Germline CDR1 and CDR2: SSHAT and FNYEAQ (reference sequence). The CDR3 is made up of 16 amino acids. V lost 5 bases, J lost 0 bases, and 5 bases stayed unmatched. This clone occurred a few times. Produced via immunoSEQ multiplex PCR; TCRdb's table is partial and in-frame only. This table holds tens of thousands of clones, 80% to 95% found once. Sequencing was performed on peripheral blood, taken in the first trimester of pregnancy. The sequence was obtained from a female donor with multiple sclerosis, enrolled in a pregnancy study. V usage is TRBV7-7 and J usage is TRBJ2-2; 8 bases line up with TRBD2. The CDR3 DNA reads as TGTGCCAGCAGCAATCTAGCGGGTGCGAACACCGGGGAGCTGTTTTTT. Its protein is CASSNLAGANTGELFF. The full variable domain, its missing parts supplied by reference TRBV7-7 and TRBJ2-2, is GAGVSQSPRYKVTKRGQDVTLRCDPISSHATLYWYQQALGQGPEFLTYFNYEAQPDKSGLPSDRFSAERPEGSISTLTIQRTEQRDSAMYRCASSNLAGANTGELFFGEGSRLTVL.